The rows below give T cell receptor beta chains drawn from one sample of a study of cytomegalovirus exposure and HLA in healthy donors. Method: immunoSEQ multiplex PCR; TCRdb's copy keeps in-frame clones and lacks some. The table lists tens of thousands of clones, almost 70% of them singletons, with about a sixth in the top ten. Sequenced: PBMCs. The source is a man between 40 and 49 years old in good health and CMV-seropositive. The CDR3 runs from the conserved cysteine through the conserved F or W. D genes are given only for firm matches. Not every row has a clone size; where given, it reads once, few, many or a size class.

size	D	length	V	J	CDR3	DNA
.	.	15	TRBV7-9	TRBJ2-5	CASRDGFREPETQYF	TGTGCCAGCAGGGATGGATTCCGGGAGCCGGAGACCCAGTACTTC
.	TRBD1	15	TRBV5-1	TRBJ2-7	CASSQGGQGAYEQYF	TGCGCCAGCAGCCAGGGAGGCCAGGGGGCGTACGAGCAGTACTTC
.	TRBD1	17	TRBV25-1	TRBJ1-6	CASSERGQSSYNSPLHF	TGTGCCAGCAGTGAACGGGGACAGAGCTCCTATAATTCACCCCTCCACTTT
.	.	15	TRBV6-5	TRBJ1-5	CASRFNWEGDQPQHF	TGTGCCAGCAGGTTCAACTGGGAGGGGGATCAGCCCCAGCATTTT
.	.	17	TRBV12-5	TRBJ2-3	CASGLGQAASSTDTQYF	TGTGCTAGTGGTTTGGGTCAGGCCGCCTCTAGCACAGATACGCAGTATTTT
.	TRBD1	14	TRBV11-3	TRBJ1-2	CASSLAQGASGYTF	TGTGCCAGCAGCTTAGCGCAGGGGGCTTCCGGCTACACCTTC
few	TRBD2	15	TRBV5-6	TRBJ2-5	CASSDGTSGRETQYF	TGTGCCAGCAGCGACGGGACTAGCGGCCGAGAGACCCAGTACTTC
once	.	14	TRBV27	TRBJ1-4	CASRLLAGGEKLFF	TGTGCCAGCAGACTGCTGGCCGGGGGAGAAAAACTGTTTTTT
few	TRBD2	14	TRBV4-1	TRBJ2-1	CASSPRTSGGSGFF	TGCGCCAGCAGCCCTCGGACTAGCGGGGGATCAGGATTCTTC
.	.	16	TRBV7-3	TRBJ2-5	CASSLGPARAKETQYF	TGTGCCAGCAGCTTGGGGCCGGCCCGCGCGAAAGAGACCCAGTACTTC
.	.	16	TRBV10-3	TRBJ1-2	CAISESIGHANYGYTF	TGTGCCATCAGTGAGTCAATCGGACACGCTAACTATGGCTACACCTTC
.	.	11	TRBV29-1	TRBJ1-4	CSVPGNEKLFF	TGCAGCGTTCCCGGTAATGAAAAACTGTTTTTT
.	.	14	TRBV28	TRBJ1-5	CASSFQGGDQPQHF	TGTGCCAGCAGTTTCCAGGGCGGGGATCAGCCCCAGCATTTT
.	.	14	TRBV4-3	TRBJ1-2	CASSQGLPSYGYTF	TGCGCCAGCAGCCAAGGTTTACCGAGCTATGGCTACACCTTC
.	.	13	TRBV18	TRBJ2-1	CASSGTFSNEQFF	TGTGCCAGCTCAGGTACATTCAGCAATGAGCAGTTCTTC
.	TRBD1	15	TRBV7-9	TRBJ1-1	CASSLAGGGNTEAFF	TGTGCCAGCAGCTTAGCAGGGGGCGGTAACACTGAAGCTTTCTTT
.	TRBD1	17	TRBV4-1	TRBJ2-3	CASSHTGLDRVTDTQYF	TGCGCCAGCAGCCATACTGGGTTGGACAGGGTAACAGATACGCAGTATTTT
.	.	15	TRBV27	TRBJ1-4	CASSFGGTTGEKLFF	TGTGCCAGCAGTTTTGGAGGCACTACGGGAGAAAAACTGTTTTTT
.	TRBD1	14	TRBV28	TRBJ2-7	CASDTGTGAYEQYF	TGTGCCAGCGACACGGGGACAGGGGCCTACGAGCAGTACTTC
few	.	15	TRBV2	TRBJ1-5	CASRGGTSSNQPQHF	TGTGCCAGCCGAGGGGGAACGTCCAGCAATCAGCCCCAGCATTTT
.	TRBD1	13	TRBV7-2	TRBJ1-2	CASSIDRVHGYTF	TGTGCCAGCAGCATCGACAGGGTTCATGGCTACACCTTC
few	TRBD2	15	TRBV5-8	TRBJ2-2	CASSRGDLNTGELFF	TGTGCCAGCAGCCGGGGGGACTTGAACACCGGGGAGCTGTTTTTT
few	TRBD2	17	TRBV11-2	TRBJ2-5	CASSLVGGSGGQETQYF	TGTGCCAGCAGCTTAGTAGGGGGTAGCGGGGGACAAGAGACCCAGTACTTC
.	.	20	TRBV1	TRBJ2-7	CTSSQDSTSGSTFTAYEQYF	TGCACCAGCAGCCAAGATAGTACTAGCGGGAGCACGTTCACTGCCTACGAGCAGTACTTC
.	TRBD2	14	TRBV29-1	TRBJ2-7	CSVELAGVMYEQYF	TGCAGCGTTGAGCTAGCGGGAGTTATGTACGAGCAGTACTTC
.	TRBD1	17	TRBV27	TRBJ2-1	CASTGTGKIRSADEQFF	TGTGCCAGCACCGGGACAGGGAAAATTCGTTCGGCGGATGAGCAGTTCTTC
.	.	13	TRBV2	TRBJ2-7	CASRPDRSYEQYF	TGTGCCAGCAGACCGGACAGAAGCTACGAGCAGTACTTC
.	.	14	TRBV7-9	TRBJ2-7	CASSLPSLSYEQYF	TGTGCCAGCAGCTTACCATCACTCTCCTACGAGCAGTACTTC
.	.	15	TRBV11-1	TRBJ2-7	CASSERDILVGEQYF	TGTGCCAGCAGCGAACGGGACATCTTGGTAGGCGAGCAGTACTTC
few	.	18	TRBV21-1	TRBJ2-6	CASDRPQVLSWGANVLTF	TGTGCCAGCGACAGACCGCAGGTTTTATCCTGGGGGGCCAACGTCCTGACTTTC
.	.	13	TRBV2	TRBJ1-1	CASSLGENTEAFF	TGTGCCAGCAGCCTGGGCGAGAACACTGAAGCTTTCTTT
.	TRBD1	15	TRBV11-2	TRBJ1-1	CASSLTGQLNTEAFF	TGTGCCAGCAGCTTGACAGGGCAGCTTAACACTGAAGCTTTCTTT
.	TRBD2	15	TRBV5-1	TRBJ2-7	CASSLGGGRSYEQYF	TGCGCCAGCAGCTTGGGCGGGGGACGCTCCTACGAGCAGTACTTC
.	.	17	TRBV5-6	TRBJ2-7	CASSGAGGVAYSYEQYF	TGTGCCAGCAGCGGCGCCGGAGGGGTAGCGTATTCCTACGAGCAGTACTTC
.	.	14	TRBV6-5	TRBJ1-4	CASRMGRANEKLFF	TGTGCCAGCAGAATGGGGAGGGCTAATGAAAAACTGTTTTTT
.	.	16	TRBV5-4	TRBJ2-5	CATKPQRGGPAETQYF	TGTGCCACCAAACCTCAAAGGGGGGGTCCCGCGGAGACCCAGTACTTC
.	.	14	TRBV7-3	TRBJ2-1	CASSPTPDSPEQFF	TGTGCCAGCAGCCCCACCCCGGACTCCCCGGAGCAGTTCTTC